These T cell receptor beta chains were read from a single sample in a study of blood T cell repertoires in COVID-19. Repertoires were generated with immunoSEQ multiplex PCR, while TCRdb's copy carries only in-frame clones and drops some. The sample consists of some 55,000 clones, over 75% of them appearing once. Input material: peripheral blood. These receptors originate from a man aged 60-69 years with acute or convalescent COVID-19. CDR3s include the opening cysteine and the closing phenylalanine or tryptophan. The D gene is left open where the match is weak. Only some rows state a clone size, as once, few, many or a class for expanded clones.

j_call d_call clone_size v_call cdr3_aa cdr3_nt
TRBJ1-6 NA few TRBV5-4 CASSLEAGSYNSPLHF TGTGCCAGCAGCTTGGAGGCAGGGTCCTATAATTCACCCCTCCACTTT
TRBJ1-3 NA once TRBV3-1/TRBV3-2 CASSQAGGTGNTIYF TGTGCCAGCAGCCAAGCCGGAGGGACTGGAAACACCATATATTTT
TRBJ1-1 TRBD1 NA TRBV6-2/TRBV6-3 CASSYSKGQGGTEAFF TGTGCCAGCAGTTACTCGAAGGGACAGGGTGGGACTGAAGCTTTCTTT
TRBJ1-2 TRBD1 NA TRBV20-1 CSASNRGKDYGYTF TGCAGTGCTAGTAACAGGGGGAAAGACTATGGCTACACCTTC
TRBJ1-1 NA NA TRBV10-2 CASSGPISSGVGAFF TGCGCCAGCAGTGGGCCTATAAGTTCGGGGGTGGGAGCTTTCTTT
TRBJ2-5 TRBD2 NA TRBV5-4 CASSLIAGGEETQYF TGTGCCAGCAGCTTAATAGCGGGGGGGGAAGAGACCCAGTACTTC
TRBJ2-3 TRBD2 NA TRBV7-6 CASSLGLAGTTDTQYF TGTGCCAGCAGCTTAGGACTAGCGGGGACCACAGATACGCAGTATTTT
TRBJ2-3 NA NA TRBV7-2 CASSLGPDYTDTQYF TGTGCCAGCAGCTTAGGTCCAGATTACACAGATACGCAGTATTTT
TRBJ2-3 NA NA TRBV18 CASSRSEGAGDTQYF TGTGCCAGCTCCCGCTCCGAGGGGGCGGGGGATACGCAGTATTTT
TRBJ1-1 NA NA TRBV7-6 CASSLVSDRNTEAFF TGTGCCAGCAGCTTAGTTTCCGACAGGAACACTGAAGCTTTCTTT
TRBJ2-5 TRBD2 NA TRBV19 CASSTLATPQETQYF TGTGCCAGTAGTACACTAGCGACGCCTCAAGAGACCCAGTACTTC
TRBJ2-3 TRBD1 NA TRBV18 CASSPVTGATQATDTQYF TGTGCCAGCTCACCAGTGACAGGGGCGACCCAGGCGACAGATACGCAGTATTTT
TRBJ1-4 NA NA TRBV15 CATSREGGTNEKLFF TGTGCCACCAGCAGAGAAGGGGGAACTAATGAAAAACTGTTTTTT
TRBJ1-5 NA NA TRBV4-3 CASSQFQGGNQPQHF TGCGCCAGCAGCCAGTTCCAAGGAGGCAATCAGCCCCAGCATTTT
TRBJ2-5 NA large TRBV7-6 CASSLSDQETQYF TGTGCCAGCAGCCTTAGCGACCAAGAGACCCAGTACTTC
TRBJ2-4 NA NA TRBV21-1 CASLRGGEPKNIQYF TGTGCCAGCTTAAGGGGGGGCGAGCCCAAAAACATTCAGTACTTC
TRBJ1-2 NA once TRBV4-3 CASSTGTSNYGYTF TGCGCCAGCAGCACAGGGACGTCTAACTATGGCTACACCTTC
TRBJ2-3 TRBD2 NA TRBV7-3 CASSFTSGLAGGNKDTQYF TGTGCCAGCAGCTTCACCTCGGGACTAGCGGGGGGCAACAAAGATACGCAGTATTTT
TRBJ2-1 TRBD1 NA TRBV10-2 CATHRGQRYNEQFF TGCGCCACCCACCGGGGACAGCGATACAATGAGCAGTTCTTC
TRBJ2-5 NA NA TRBV11-2 CASSPGHAEETQYF TGTGCCAGCAGCCCAGGACATGCCGAAGAGACCCAGTACTTC
TRBJ1-1 NA NA TRBV6-5 CASSYIAGGNTEAFF TGTGCCAGCAGTTACATTGCCGGAGGGAACACTGAAGCTTTCTTT
TRBJ1-2 NA NA TRBV3-1/TRBV3-2 CASSQSKGWIYGYTF TGTGCCAGCAGCCAGAGTAAGGGGTGGATCTATGGCTACACCTTC
TRBJ2-7 NA NA TRBV9 CASSEGLLLYEQYF TGTGCCAGCAGCGAGGGACTCCTTCTTTACGAGCAGTACTTC
TRBJ2-2 NA NA TRBV11-2 CASSLGAGAIRTGELFF TGTGCCAGCAGCTTGGGTGCGGGGGCCATTAGGACCGGGGAGCTGTTTTTT
TRBJ2-1 NA NA TRBV14 CASSQVGVDPNEQFF TGTGCCAGCAGCCAAGTGGGAGTGGACCCCAATGAGCAGTTCTTC
TRBJ1-1 TRBD1 few TRBV7-9 CASSLGQGSEAFF TGTGCCAGCAGCTTAGGACAGGGCTCTGAAGCTTTCTTT
TRBJ2-1 NA NA TRBV6-4 CASSSDSSSYNEQFF TGTGCCAGCAGTTCCGACAGCAGCTCCTACAATGAGCAGTTCTTC
TRBJ1-5 TRBD1 NA TRBV13 CASSSTGEGNQPQHF TGTGCCAGCAGCTCGACAGGGGAGGGCAATCAGCCCCAGCATTTT
TRBJ2-3 NA once TRBV27 CASSLLQGSDTQYF TGTGCCAGCAGCTTACTTCAGGGATCAGATACGCAGTATTTT